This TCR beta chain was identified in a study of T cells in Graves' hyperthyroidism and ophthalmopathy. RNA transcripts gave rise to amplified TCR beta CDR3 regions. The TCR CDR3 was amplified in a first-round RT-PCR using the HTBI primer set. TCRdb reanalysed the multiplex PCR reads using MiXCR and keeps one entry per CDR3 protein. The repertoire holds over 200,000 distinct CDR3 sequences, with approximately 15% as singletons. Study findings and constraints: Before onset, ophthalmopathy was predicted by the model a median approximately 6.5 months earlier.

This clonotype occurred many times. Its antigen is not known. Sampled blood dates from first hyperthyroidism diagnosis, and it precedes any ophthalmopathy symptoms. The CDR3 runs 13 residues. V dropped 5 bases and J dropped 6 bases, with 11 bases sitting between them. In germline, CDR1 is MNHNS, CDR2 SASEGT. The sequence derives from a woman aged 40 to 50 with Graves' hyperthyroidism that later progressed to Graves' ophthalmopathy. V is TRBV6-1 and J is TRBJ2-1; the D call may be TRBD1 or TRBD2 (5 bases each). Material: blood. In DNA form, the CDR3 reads TGTGCCAGCAGTTGGGGCGGGCCCAATGAGCAGTTCTTC. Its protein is CASSWGGPNEQFF.